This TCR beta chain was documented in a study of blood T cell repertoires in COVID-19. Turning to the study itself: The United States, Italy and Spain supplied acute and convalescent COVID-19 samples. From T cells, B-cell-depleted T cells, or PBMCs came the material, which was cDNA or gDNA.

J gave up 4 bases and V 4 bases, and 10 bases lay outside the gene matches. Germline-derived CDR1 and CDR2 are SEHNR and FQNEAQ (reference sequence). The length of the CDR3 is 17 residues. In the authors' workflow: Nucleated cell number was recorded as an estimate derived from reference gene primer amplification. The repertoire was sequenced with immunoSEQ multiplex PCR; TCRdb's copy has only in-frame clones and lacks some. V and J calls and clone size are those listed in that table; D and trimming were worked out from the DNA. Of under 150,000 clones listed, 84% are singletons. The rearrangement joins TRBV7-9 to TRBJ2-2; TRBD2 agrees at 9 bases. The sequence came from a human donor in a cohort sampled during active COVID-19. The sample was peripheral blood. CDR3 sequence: CASSSRRGGGATGELFF. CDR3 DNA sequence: TGTGCCAGCAGCTCCCGGAGAGGCGGGGGGGCCACCGGGGAGCTGTTTTTT.